The present TCR beta chain was sequenced within a study of shared clonotypes between healthy human individuals. Study-wide results and limits: Memory subsets had estimated richness that was generally smaller than that of naive subsets.

The data were produced by immunoSEQ multiplex PCR, yet TCRdb's version contains in-frame clones alone and is incomplete. The sample holds millions of clones; approximately 94% are singletons and the top ten take 1.5% to 2%. Only CD45RO-negative cells positively selected for CCR7 counted as naive CD8 cells, so terminally differentiated effector memory CD45RA+ cells were excluded. Every donor was a Caucasian adult from Nashville, Tennessee. A remark on this clone: Its antigen remains unidentified. The sample contains more than one DNA sequence encoding this CDR3.

This CDR3 is 16 amino acids long. Looked up from germline, CDR1 is PRHDT and CDR2 is FYEKMQ (reference sequence). V shed 4 bases, J shed 4 bases, and the junction held 7 bases outside the gene matches. The TCR sequence derives from a man younger than 30 in good health. Some clones in this sample may be carry-over from other donors' samples. Source material: naive CD8+ T cells from PBMCs. V and J are TRBV13 and TRBJ2-7; 13 bases are a match to TRBD2. The CDR3 is CASSSRLAGGLYEQYF. In DNA form, the CDR3 reads TGTGCCAGCAGCTCCCGACTAGCGGGAGGTCTATACGAGCAGTACTTC.